This T cell receptor (beta chain) was observed in a study of blood T cell repertoires in COVID-19. Between the trimmed V and J ends, which lost 4 bases and 6 bases, there was a span of 20 bases. The CDR3 consists of 15 residues. CDR1 is SGHDT and CDR2 is YYEEEE in the germline V gene. The assay was immunoSEQ multiplex PCR, and TCRdb's table has in-frame clones only and misses some. The data contain more than 250,000 clones, around 86% of them seen just once; the ten biggest clones take up 1%. This receptor was obtained from a man aged 50 to 59 with active or convalescent COVID-19. The chain carries TRBV5-6 and TRBJ2-7, with D perhaps TRBD2 (5 bases). Sequencing was performed on peripheral blood. CDR3 bases: TGTGCCAGCAGCCCCAACCCAGGCGAGGGCTCCGAGCAGTACTTC. This codes for CASSPNPGEGSEQYF. Full variable domain (remainder filled in from reference TRBV5-6 and TRBJ2-7): DAGVTQSPTHLIKTRGQQVTLRCSPKSGHDTVSWYQQALGQGPQFIFQYYEEEERQRGNFPDRFSGHQFPNYSSELNVNALLLGDSALYLCASSPNPGEGSEQYFGPGTRLTVT.